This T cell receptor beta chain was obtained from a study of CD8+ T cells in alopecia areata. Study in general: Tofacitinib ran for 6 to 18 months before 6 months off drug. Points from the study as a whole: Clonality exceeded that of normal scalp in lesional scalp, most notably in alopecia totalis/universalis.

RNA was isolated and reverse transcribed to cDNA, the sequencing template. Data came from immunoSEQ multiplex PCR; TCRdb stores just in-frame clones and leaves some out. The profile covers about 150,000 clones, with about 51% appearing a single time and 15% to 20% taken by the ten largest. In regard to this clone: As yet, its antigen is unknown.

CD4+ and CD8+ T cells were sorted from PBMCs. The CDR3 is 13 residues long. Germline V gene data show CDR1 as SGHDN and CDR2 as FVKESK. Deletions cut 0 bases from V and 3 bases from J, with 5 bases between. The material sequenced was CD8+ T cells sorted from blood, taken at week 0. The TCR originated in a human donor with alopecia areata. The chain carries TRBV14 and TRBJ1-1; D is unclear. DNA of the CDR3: TGTGCCAGCAGCCAAGATCGGGACACTGAAGCTTTCTTT. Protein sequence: CASSQDRDTEAFF.